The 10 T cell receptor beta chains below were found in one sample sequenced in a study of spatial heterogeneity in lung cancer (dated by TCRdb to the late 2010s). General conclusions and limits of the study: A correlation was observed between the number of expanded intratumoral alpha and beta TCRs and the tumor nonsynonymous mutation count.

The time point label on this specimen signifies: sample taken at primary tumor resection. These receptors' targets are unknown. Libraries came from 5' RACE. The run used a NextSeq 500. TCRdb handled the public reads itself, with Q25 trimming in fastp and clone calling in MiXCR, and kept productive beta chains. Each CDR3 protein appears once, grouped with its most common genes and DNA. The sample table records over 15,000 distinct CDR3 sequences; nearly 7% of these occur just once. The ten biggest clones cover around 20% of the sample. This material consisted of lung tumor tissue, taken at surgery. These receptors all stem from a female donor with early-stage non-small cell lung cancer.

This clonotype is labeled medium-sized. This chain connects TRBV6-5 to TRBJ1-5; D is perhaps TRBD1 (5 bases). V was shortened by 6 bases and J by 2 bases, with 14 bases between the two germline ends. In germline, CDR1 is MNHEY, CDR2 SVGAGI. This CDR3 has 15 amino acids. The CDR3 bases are TGTGCCAGCAGCCCTACCCAGGGAGGCAATCAGCCCCAGCATTTT. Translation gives CASSPTQGGNQPQHF.

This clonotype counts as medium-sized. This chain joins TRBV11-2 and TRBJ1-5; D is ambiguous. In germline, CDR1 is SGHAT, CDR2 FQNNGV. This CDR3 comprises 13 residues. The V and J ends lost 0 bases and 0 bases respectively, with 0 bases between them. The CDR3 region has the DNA TGTGCCAGCAGCTTAGATAGCAATCAGCCCCAGCATTTT. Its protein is CASSLDSNQPQHF.

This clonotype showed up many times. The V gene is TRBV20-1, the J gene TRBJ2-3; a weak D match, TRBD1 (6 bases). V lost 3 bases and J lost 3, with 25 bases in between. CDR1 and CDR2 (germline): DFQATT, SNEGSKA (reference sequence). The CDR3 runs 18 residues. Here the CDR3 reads CSASSLRGGTAITDTQYF. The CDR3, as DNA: TGCAGTGCTAGTTCGCTGCGTGGGGGCACGGCCATTACAGATACGCAGTATTTT.

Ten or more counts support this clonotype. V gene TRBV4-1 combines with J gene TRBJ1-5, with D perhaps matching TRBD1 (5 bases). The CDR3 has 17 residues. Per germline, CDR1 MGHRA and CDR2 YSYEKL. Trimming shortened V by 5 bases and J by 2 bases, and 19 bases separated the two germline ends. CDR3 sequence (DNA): TGCGCCAGCAGCGGGACGGCGGGGCGGTTAGGCAATCAGCCCCAGCATTTT. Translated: CASSGTAGRLGNQPQHF.

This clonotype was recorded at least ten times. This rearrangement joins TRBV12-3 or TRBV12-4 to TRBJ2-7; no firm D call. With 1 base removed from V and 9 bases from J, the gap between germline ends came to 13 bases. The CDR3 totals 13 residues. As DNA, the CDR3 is TGTGCCAGCAGTTTAGTGGATAGGGCATTGCAGTACTTC. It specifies CASSLVDRALQYF.

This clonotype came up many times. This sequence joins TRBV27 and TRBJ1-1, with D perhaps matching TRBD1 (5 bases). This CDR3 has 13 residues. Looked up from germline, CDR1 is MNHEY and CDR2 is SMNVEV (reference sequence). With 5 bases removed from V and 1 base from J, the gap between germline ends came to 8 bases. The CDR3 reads CASSRGRNTEAFF. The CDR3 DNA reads TGTGCCAGCAGTAGGGGCCGGAACACTGAAGCTTTCTTT.

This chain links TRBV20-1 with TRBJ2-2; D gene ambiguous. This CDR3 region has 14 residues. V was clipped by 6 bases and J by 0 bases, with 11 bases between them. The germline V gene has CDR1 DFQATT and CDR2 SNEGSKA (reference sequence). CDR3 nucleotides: TGCAGTGCCACCCTACCCCCGAACACCGGGGAGCTGTTTTTT. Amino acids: CSATLPPNTGELFF.

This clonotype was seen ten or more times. CDR3 DNA: TGTGCCAGCAGTACAGATACGCAGTATTTT. It is translated as CASSTDTQYF. The gene calls are TRBV6-1 and TRBJ2-3, with unresolved D. Trimming pared 5 bases from V and 3 bases from J, leaving 0 bases between. Germline lookup yields CDR1 MNHNS and CDR2 SASEGT. This CDR3 has 10 amino acids.

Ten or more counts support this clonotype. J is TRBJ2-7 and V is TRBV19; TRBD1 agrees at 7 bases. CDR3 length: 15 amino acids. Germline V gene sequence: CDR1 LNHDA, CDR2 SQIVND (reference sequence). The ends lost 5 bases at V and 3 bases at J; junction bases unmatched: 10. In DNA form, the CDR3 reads TGTGCCAGTAGTTATCAGACAGGGATTGTCTACGAGCAGTACTTC. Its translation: CASSYQTGIVYEQYF.

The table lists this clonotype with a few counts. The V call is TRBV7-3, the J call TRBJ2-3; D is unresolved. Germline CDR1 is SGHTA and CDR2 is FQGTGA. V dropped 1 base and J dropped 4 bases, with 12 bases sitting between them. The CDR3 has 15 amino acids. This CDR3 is CASSLSGLGADTQYF. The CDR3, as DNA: TGTGCCAGCAGCTTAAGCGGTCTAGGCGCAGATACGCAGTATTTT.